These T cell receptor beta chains were read from a single sample in a study of shared clonotypes between healthy human individuals. Measured with immunoSEQ multiplex PCR; TCRdb has only the in-frame clones, and not every one. The table records roughly 2.1 million clones, 90% to 95% of them present only once. Sequencing was performed on naive CD8+ T cells from PBMCs. The receptors here all came from a man younger than 30 in good health. Some clones in this sample may be carry-over from other donors' samples. Both conserved end residues are part of each CDR3.

v_gene: TRBV7-6; CDR3aa: CASSFYSRGSGTEAFF
v_gene: TRBV7-3; CDR3aa: CASSLLRDSNEQFF
v_gene: TRBV14; CDR3aa: CASSPRLNSYEQYF
v_gene: TRBV30; CDR3aa: CAWSAGQGRYEQYF
v_gene: TRBV7-9; CDR3aa: CASSATQGRRRNEQFF
v_gene: TRBV5-5; CDR3aa: CASSLVEGAIMAQYF
v_gene: TRBV19; CDR3aa: CASSIVPPALLGPQHF
v_gene: TRBV11-2; CDR3aa: CASSFGVDGRLGAYEQYF
v_gene: TRBV6-1; CDR3aa: CASGTSGSYNEQFF
v_gene: TRBV7-2; CDR3aa: CASSENPQGYYGYTF
v_gene: TRBV7-8; CDR3aa: CASSNGLGGILETQYF